This TCR beta chain was sequenced in a study of coeliac disease. The CDR3 is made up of 15 amino acids. The V end lost 10 bases, the J end lost 1 base, and 19 bases lay between the germline ends. Germline lookup yields CDR1 MNHNY and CDR2 SVGAGI (reference sequence). This clone has more than one count but fewer than ten. Its antigen is as yet unknown. TCRdb's copy holds only in-frame clones and misses some; the assay was immunoSEQ multiplex PCR. The data contain just over 3,000 clones, about three fifths of them singletons. Overall study results and limits: Published gliadin-specific TRB sequences appeared in about 45% of the 18 coeliac samples, 1 of 6 controls.

The J gene is TRBJ1-1, the V gene TRBV6-6, with D possibly TRBD1 on 5 matching bases. The source of this sequence is a woman aged 50 to 60 without celiac disease. The source material was lymphocytes from the gut lamina propria. The DNA of the CDR3 is TGTGCCACCGCCGGGGGATCACGGTCGAACACTGAAGCTTTCTTT. Translation gives CATAGGSRSNTEAFF.